This T cell receptor (beta chain) was recorded in a study of cytomegalovirus exposure and HLA in healthy donors. The CDR3 has 17 amino acids. CDR1 and CDR2 from the germline V gene are MDHEN and SYDVKM. J was trimmed by 3 bases and V by 8 bases; bases with no gene match: 14. This PCR relied on a set of 60 Vbeta primers and 13 Jbeta primers. The repertoire was sequenced with immunoSEQ multiplex PCR; TCRdb's copy has only in-frame clones and lacks some. This table holds approximately 120,000 clones. What was sequenced was PBMCs. The J gene is TRBJ1-5, the V gene TRBV28, with 9 bases matching TRBD1. This TCR came from a woman aged 60-75 years in good health and CMV-seronegative. DNA for the CDR3: TGTGCCAGCTTCGGGACAGGGTTCTCTCAGGACAATCAGCCCCAGCATTTT. This gives the protein CASFGTGFSQDNQPQHF.